Shown below are 23 T cell receptor beta chains from a single sample sequenced in a study of cytomegalovirus exposure and HLA in healthy donors. This PCR relied on a set of 60 Vbeta primers and 13 Jbeta primers. The table came from immunoSEQ multiplex PCR; TCRdb's copy has only in-frame clones and leaves some out. The sample holds around 280,000 clones, roughly 90% seen once. Sample: PBMCs. These receptors came from a woman aged 18-29 years in good health and CMV-seronegative.

V is TRBV27 and J is TRBJ1-1, with a possible D match to TRBD1 (6 bases). V lost 11 bases, J lost 1 base, and 14 bases lay in between. Germline assignment: CDR1 MNHEY and CDR2 SMNVEV (reference sequence). CDR3 size: 13 residues. The CDR3 region is CARGGAENTEAFF. The CDR3 bases are TGTGCCCGGGGGGGGGCTGAGAACACTGAAGCTTTCTTT.

The chain combines TRBV11-2 with TRBJ2-7, with D perhaps TRBD2 (5 bases). The germline V gene has CDR1 SGHAT and CDR2 FQNNGV. V lost 10 bases to trimming and J lost 5 bases, with 18 bases between them. This CDR3 contains 13 residues. CDR3 residues: CATLNLGGHEQYF. As DNA, the CDR3 is TGTGCCACTTTAAACCTTGGAGGACACGAGCAGTACTTC.

The rearrangement joins TRBV5-1 to TRBJ1-4, with TRBD1 matching 8 bases. V shed 3 bases and J 6 bases; nucleotides not matched to a gene: 7. In germline, CDR1 is SGHRS, CDR2 YFSETQ. CDR3 size: 15 residues. CDR3 amino acids: CASSSTGVGHEKLFF. The CDR3 nucleotides are TGCGCCAGCAGCTCGACAGGGGTAGGACATGAAAAACTGTTTTTT.

The count of this clone is one. The J gene is TRBJ1-1, the V gene TRBV9; 8 bases are shared with TRBD1. Per the germline V gene, CDR1 is SGDLS and CDR2 is YYNGEE. V shed 3 bases, J shed 1 base, and the junction held 11 bases outside the gene matches. The CDR3 sequence is 17 residues long. This CDR3 is CASSDPDRVSENTEAFF. The CDR3, as DNA: TGTGCCAGCAGCGACCCGGACAGGGTCTCGGAGAACACTGAAGCTTTCTTT.

The chain is built from TRBV18 and TRBJ1-3; TRBD1 aligns across 9 bases. Germline CDR1 and CDR2: KGHSH and LQKENI. The ends lost 1 base at V and 4 bases at J; junction bases unmatched: 2. The CDR3 totals 15 residues. CDR3 coding DNA: TGTGCCAGCTCACCACTTGGACAGGGGGGAAACACCATATATTTT. Protein product: CASSPLGQGGNTIYF.

This clone has only a few counts. The chain couples TRBV5-4 to TRBJ2-7, with 7 positions matching TRBD2. This CDR3 is built from 15 residues. Per germline, CDR1 SGHNT and CDR2 YYREEE (reference sequence). With 0 bases clipped from V and 7 bases from J, the junction kept 10 bases outside the gene matches. The CDR3 protein is CASSLVGGTLPEQYF. The CDR3 region has the DNA TGTGCCAGCAGCTTGGTGGGGGGGACCTTACCAGAGCAGTACTTC. Together with reference TRBV5-4 and TRBJ2-7, the CDR3 gives the full variable domain: ETGVTQSPTHLIKTRGQQVTLRCSSQSGHNTVSWYQQALGQGPQFIFQYYREEENGRGNFPPRFSGLQFPNYSSELNVNALELDDSALYLCASSLVGGTLPEQYFGPGTRLTVT.

The rearrangement joins TRBV7-9 to TRBJ1-2; 8 nucleotides agree with TRBD1. The CDR3 sequence is 14 residues long. Germline assignment: CDR1 SEHNR and CDR2 FQNEAQ (reference sequence). Unmatched junction bases numbered 6, after V lost 6 bases and J lost 3 bases. The CDR3 nucleotides are TGTGCCAGCAGGGTGACAGGGGTTGACTATGGCTACACCTTC. Protein: CASRVTGVDYGYTF.

The V gene is TRBV11-2, the J gene TRBJ2-7, with a tentative D call TRBD2 (6 bases). This CDR3 has 16 residues. Trimming cost V 0 bases and J 2 bases, with 14 bases left between them. Germline CDR1 SGHAT, CDR2 FQNNGV. CDR3 bases: TGTGCCAGCAGCTTAGAGGGGGGAAAGCGGACCTACGAGCAGTACTTC. It is translated as CASSLEGGKRTYEQYF.

The chain combines TRBV4-2 with TRBJ1-4; no reliable D call. Germline V CDR1 and CDR2: LGHNA, YNFKEQ. Trimming stripped 0 bases from V and 8 bases from J, with 13 bases between. There are 15 residues in the CDR3. CDR3 nucleotides: TGTGCCAGCAGCCAAGATAGTGAGAGGAGGGAAAAACTGTTTTTT. Residues: CASSQDSERREKLFF.

The chain has TRBV11-1 and TRBJ2-2; no clear D. Trimming cost V 1 base and J 0 bases, with 9 bases left between them. The germline gives CDR1 SGHAT, CDR2 FQDESV (reference sequence). The CDR3 is 16 amino acids. The CDR3 DNA is TGTGCCAGCAGCTTAGTCACACCCGCGAACACCGGGGAGCTGTTTTTT. Its translation: CASSLVTPANTGELFF.

This clone was observed once. V is TRBV30 and J is TRBJ2-3; possibly TRBD1 for D (5 bases). Germline V gene data show CDR1 as GTSNPN and CDR2 as SVGIG (reference sequence). This CDR3 has 13 amino acids. V shed 6 bases and J shed 5 bases, with 15 bases lying between them. CDR3: CACGQGMKDTQYF. CDR3 DNA: TGTGCCTGTGGGCAGGGAATGAAAGATACGCAGTATTTT.

The J gene is TRBJ1-1, the V gene TRBV30; tentative D call: TRBD1 (6 bases). Trimming took 5 bases from V and 5 from J, leaving 18 bases between them. The CDR3 has 14 residues. The germline V gene has CDR1 GTSNPN and CDR2 SVGIG (reference sequence). In nucleotides, the CDR3 is TGTGCCTGGTCGGGAGGGGGGGGAGGGACTGAAGCTTTCTTT. This sequence encodes CAWSGGGGGTEAFF.

This sequence joins TRBV27 and TRBJ1-5; D not certain. The CDR3 is 16 residues long. The germline gives CDR1 MNHEY, CDR2 SMNVEV (reference sequence). The V end was cut by 6 bases, the J end by 2 bases, with 17 bases between. CDR3 protein: CASSTLTSFGNQPQHF. CDR3 in DNA: TGTGCCAGCAGCACTTTGACTAGCTTTGGCAATCAGCCCCAGCATTTT.

The rearrangement links TRBV2 to TRBJ2-6, with 12 positions matching TRBD1. CDR3 length equals 19 residues. The V gene end was trimmed by 2 bases and the J gene end by 2 bases; junction bases not matched to a gene: 7. Germline V gives CDR1 SNHLY, CDR2 FYNNEI. The CDR3 here is CASSEWVGQGATGANVLTF. CDR3 sequence (DNA): TGTGCCAGCAGTGAATGGGTGGGACAGGGGGCAACTGGGGCCAACGTCCTGACTTTC.

J is TRBJ1-6 and V is TRBV9; the D is unclear. CDR3 size: 15 residues. Germline V lookup: CDR1 SGDLS, CDR2 YYNGEE. V was clipped by 4 bases and J by 0 bases, with 8 bases between them. The CDR3 loop reads CASSIGSSYNSPLHF. CDR3 DNA sequence: TGTGCCAGCAGCATAGGCAGCTCCTATAATTCACCCCTCCACTTT. Based on the CDR3 plus reference TRBV9 and TRBJ1-6, the full variable domain is DSGVTQTPKHLITATGQRVTLRCSPRSGDLSVYWYQQSLDQGLQFLIQYYNGEERAKGNILERFSAQQFPDLHSELNLSSLELGDSALYFCASSIGSSYNSPLHFGNGTRLTVT.

The V gene is TRBV7-3, the J gene TRBJ2-6; no clear D. With 1 base removed from V and 0 bases from J, the gap between germline ends came to 19 bases. There are 20 residues in the CDR3. Germline V gene lookup returns CDR1 SGHTA and CDR2 FQGTGA. The CDR3 coding sequence is TGTGCCAGCAGCTTAAACGGTCCGGCAGGCGTTAGCTCTGGGGCCAACGTCCTGACTTTC. This sequence encodes CASSLNGPAGVSSGANVLTF.

The rearrangement links TRBV10-3 to TRBJ1-1; possibly TRBD1 for D (6 bases). Trimming shortened V by 3 bases and J by 10 bases, and 18 bases separated the two germline ends. The germline V gene has CDR1 ENHRY and CDR2 SYGVKD. This CDR3 comprises 14 residues. The CDR3 loop is CAISELGGGGGAFF. As DNA, the CDR3 is TGTGCCATCAGTGAATTGGGTGGAGGGGGGGGAGCTTTCTTT.

The rearrangement links TRBV5-4 to TRBJ2-1; tentatively, D is TRBD2 (7 bases). The germline CDR1 and CDR2 sequences are SGHNT and YYREEE (reference sequence). The V end lost 2 bases, the J end lost 4 bases, and 13 bases lay between the germline ends. There are 15 residues in the CDR3. The CDR3 bases are TGTGCCAGCAGCTTTGGCGGGGGCCAGTACAATGAGCAGTTCTTC. Its protein is CASSFGGGQYNEQFF.

This rearrangement joins TRBV5-5 to TRBJ2-3; the match to TRBD2 covers 11 bases. J gave up 2 bases and V 3 bases, and 5 bases lay outside the gene matches. The CDR3 sequence is 16 residues long. Germline loops: CDR1 SGHKS, CDR2 YYEKEE (reference sequence). CDR3 protein: CASSSSGGLYTDTQYF. The CDR3 nucleotides read TGTGCCAGCAGCTCTAGCGGGGGGCTATACACAGATACGCAGTATTTT.

The chain employs TRBV9 and TRBJ2-7; 7 bases align to TRBD2. The junction had 7 bases not matched to a gene; V was cut back by 4 bases and J by 0 bases. The CDR3 is 15 amino acids. Germline V gene sequence: CDR1 SGDLS, CDR2 YYNGEE. The CDR3 sequence is CASSPGGQSSYEQYF. The CDR3 nucleotides are TGTGCCAGCAGCCCGGGAGGCCAGAGCTCCTACGAGCAGTACTTC.

The chain has TRBV5-1 and TRBJ2-1; 10 bases are shared with TRBD2. The V and J ends lost 5 bases and 6 bases, in that order; junction bases with no gene match: 11. Germline-derived CDR1 and CDR2 are SGHRS and YFSETQ. CDR3 length: 16 amino acids. CDR3 in DNA: TGCGCCAGCAGTCTGCGGTCAAGCGGGGGGGCCAATGAGCAGTTCTTC. Protein sequence: CASSLRSSGGANEQFF.

The rearrangement joins TRBV19 to TRBJ2-7; D remains ambiguous. There are 13 residues in the CDR3. Germline lookup yields CDR1 LNHDA and CDR2 SQIVND (reference sequence). Trimming took off 5 bases at V and 1 base at J, with 9 bases between the two ends. CDR3: CASSDSLSYEQYF. DNA of the CDR3: TGTGCCAGTAGTGATAGTTTATCCTACGAGCAGTACTTC.

The rearrangement uses TRBV11-3 and TRBJ2-1, with 10 bases that match TRBD2. Germline CDR1 and CDR2: SGHNT and YENEEA. V shed 4 bases, J shed 7 bases, and the junction held 4 bases outside the gene matches. CDR3 size: 14 residues. The CDR3 nucleotides read TGTGCCAGCAGCTCGGGACTAGCGTTTAATGAGCAGTTCTTC. This translates into CASSSGLAFNEQFF. Drawing the rest from reference TRBV11-3 and TRBJ2-1, the complete variable domain is EAGVVQSPRYKIIEKKQPVAFWCNPISGHNTLYWYLQNLGQGPELLIRYENEEAVDDSQLPKDRFSAERLKGVDSTLKIQPAELGDSAVYLCASSSGLAFNEQFFGPGTRLTVL.